A selection of T cell receptor beta chains follows, all from one sample in a study of cytomegalovirus exposure and HLA in healthy donors. Sequencing was performed with immunoSEQ multiplex PCR; in TCRdb, only in-frame clones are kept and a portion is missing. The repertoire holds around 200,000 clones, with roughly four fifths as singletons. Material for sequencing was PBMCs. These receptors were obtained from a man aged 50-59 years in good health and CMV-seronegative. Each CDR3 is given with its conserved first and last residue. A D gene is named only where the DNA matches it firmly. Not all rows give a size; the values are once, few, many and, for expanded clones, a class.

abundance	d_gene	j_gene	v_gene	CDR3aa	CDR3nt
-	-	TRBJ1-2	TRBV16	CASSQRGTGTGNGYTF	TGTGCCAGCAGCCAACGCGGAACTGGTACCGGGAATGGCTACACCTTC
-	TRBD1	TRBJ1-1	TRBV18	CASSPPNRGDTEAFF	TGTGCCAGCTCACCACCGAACAGGGGGGACACTGAAGCTTTCTTT
-	TRBD1	TRBJ2-7	TRBV7-2	CASSLSPQGASYEQYF	TGTGCCAGCAGCCTTTCCCCGCAGGGGGCGTCCTACGAGCAGTACTTC
-	-	TRBJ2-2	TRBV7-9	CASSLGVELRANTGELFF	TGTGCCAGCAGCTTAGGAGTTGAGTTACGGGCGAACACCGGGGAGCTGTTTTTT
-	-	TRBJ2-4	TRBV28	CASSSGLGLSIQYF	TGTGCCAGCAGTTCGGGACTGGGCTTGAGCATTCAGTACTTC
-	-	TRBJ2-7	TRBV7-2	CASSSRQTNPYEQYF	TGTGCCAGCAGCTCTAGACAGACCAACCCCTACGAGCAGTACTTC
-	-	TRBJ1-1	TRBV7-2	CASSLIRDKNTEAFF	TGTGCCAGCAGCTTAATCCGGGACAAGAACACTGAAGCTTTCTTT
-	-	TRBJ2-7	TRBV13	CASSRRRGYEQYF	TGTGCCAGCAGCAGAAGACGGGGGTACGAGCAGTACTTC
-	TRBD1	TRBJ1-1	TRBV7-2	CASSSTDRGTEAFF	TGTGCCAGCAGCTCAACGGACAGGGGCACTGAAGCTTTCTTT
-	-	TRBJ1-4	TRBV28	CASNVGGFGEKLFF	TGTGCCAGCAACGTAGGGGGTTTTGGAGAAAAACTGTTTTTT
-	-	TRBJ2-3	TRBV18	CASSPVKGDTDTQYF	TGTGCCAGCTCACCGGTAAAGGGGGACACAGATACGCAGTATTTT
-	-	TRBJ2-5	TRBV5-4	CASSLVSGMEETQYF	TGTGCCAGCAGCTTGGTATCAGGGATGGAGGAGACCCAGTACTTC
-	-	TRBJ2-5	TRBV7-6	CASTLQNQETQYF	TGTGCCAGCACCCTCCAGAACCAAGAGACCCAGTACTTC
-	-	TRBJ2-5	TRBV15	CATSTRQTQYF	TGTGCCACCAGCACTAGACAGACCCAGTACTTC
-	-	TRBJ2-3	TRBV7-2	CASSTQTGGGDTQYF	TGTGCCAGCAGCACCCAAACAGGGGGGGGAGATACGCAGTATTTT
-	-	TRBJ2-7	TRBV28	CASSTGGGPSGEQYF	TGTGCCAGCAGTACAGGGGGAGGGCCATCGGGCGAGCAGTACTTC
few	TRBD2	TRBJ2-3	TRBV28	CASSGPLAGHTDTQYF	TGTGCCAGCAGCGGCCCCCTAGCGGGACACACAGATACGCAGTATTTT
-	-	TRBJ2-7	TRBV29-1	CSVEVGGSYEQYF	TGCAGCGTTGAAGTAGGGGGCTCCTACGAGCAGTACTTC
-	TRBD1	TRBJ2-6	TRBV18	CASSPYQTGALSGANVLTF	TGTGCCAGCTCACCATACCAGACAGGGGCCCTCTCTGGGGCCAACGTCCTGACTTTC
once	TRBD1	TRBJ2-2	TRBV30	CAWSRQGSDTGELFF	TGTGCCTGGAGTCGACAGGGATCGGACACCGGGGAGCTGTTTTTT
few	-	TRBJ1-2	TRBV29-1	CSAPVGGGDGYTF	TGCAGCGCCCCAGTGGGGGGGGGAGATGGCTACACCTTC
-	TRBD1	TRBJ2-7	TRBV7-8	CASSPPRGSSYEQYF	TGTGCCAGCAGCCCCCCCAGGGGGAGCTCCTACGAGCAGTACTTC
few	-	TRBJ1-4	TRBV5-1	CASSLGQLNEKLFF	TGCGCCAGCAGCTTGGGACAGCTTAATGAAAAACTGTTTTTT
few	-	TRBJ1-1	TRBV6-5	CASSNDRALEAFF	TGTGCCAGCAGTAATGACAGAGCCCTAGAAGCTTTCTTT
-	TRBD1	TRBJ1-2	TRBV7-8	CASSLKGQGVFGYTF	TGTGCCAGCAGCTTAAAGGGACAGGGGGTCTTTGGCTACACCTTC
-	TRBD1	TRBJ2-2	TRBV18	CASSFEQGSTGELFF	TGTGCCAGCTCATTCGAACAGGGGAGCACCGGGGAGCTGTTTTTT
once	TRBD2	TRBJ2-1	TRBV11-2	CASSRRLAFYNEQFF	TGTGCCAGCAGCCGGAGACTAGCGTTTTACAATGAGCAGTTCTTC
-	TRBD1	TRBJ1-1	TRBV2	CASSYQGQPNTEAFF	TGTGCCAGCAGTTACCAGGGACAGCCGAACACTGAAGCTTTCTTT
-	-	TRBJ1-5	TRBV7-2	CASSFQGTKQPQHF	TGTGCCAGCAGCTTCCAGGGAACGAAGCAGCCCCAGCATTTT
-	-	TRBJ2-7	TRBV14	CASSQPLQVFDEQYF	TGTGCCAGCAGCCAACCTCTGCAGGTATTTGACGAGCAGTACTTC
-	-	TRBJ1-1	TRBV5-7	CASRLRGRNVNTEAFF	TGTGCCAGCAGACTGCGGGGAAGAAACGTAAACACTGAAGCTTTCTTT
-	-	TRBJ1-3	TRBV18	CASSPPGSPGNTIYF	TGTGCCAGCTCACCACCCGGGAGTCCAGGAAACACCATATATTTT
-	-	TRBJ2-2	TRBV18	CASSPTRDTGELFF	TGTGCCAGCTCGCCGACTCGAGACACCGGGGAGCTGTTTTTT
few	TRBD2	TRBJ2-7	TRBV28	CASSLSGRLDREQYF	TGTGCCAGCAGTCTGAGCGGGAGACTGGATCGCGAGCAGTACTTC
-	TRBD1	TRBJ2-5	TRBV11-3	CASSLAGGQETQYF	TGTGCCAGCAGCTTAGCAGGGGGACAAGAGACCCAGTACTTC
-	-	TRBJ2-5	TRBV4-1	CASSQRGGGPRQGLEAQYF	TGCGCCAGCAGCCAGAGAGGAGGGGGTCCGAGACAGGGACTTGAGGCCCAGTACTTC
-	TRBD1	TRBJ1-1	TRBV7-9	CASSFGTGHGGTEAFF	TGTGCCAGCAGCTTCGGGACAGGGCACGGAGGCACTGAAGCTTTCTTT
-	TRBD2	TRBJ2-1	TRBV19	CASRLGTSGSNEQFF	TGTGCCAGTAGGCTCGGGACTAGCGGGAGTAATGAGCAGTTCTTC
-	TRBD2	TRBJ2-1	TRBV7-8	CASSPGTIPEQFF	TGTGCCAGCAGCCCAGGGACTATTCCTGAGCAGTTCTTC
-	TRBD1	TRBJ1-1	TRBV7-9	CASSLTGGMDTEAFF	TGTGCCAGCAGCTTGACAGGGGGGATGGACACTGAAGCTTTCTTT
-	TRBD1	TRBJ2-3	TRBV9	CASSVWSGQGGDTQYF	TGTGCCAGCAGCGTATGGTCTGGACAGGGTGGAGATACGCAGTATTTT
-	-	TRBJ2-7	TRBV10-2	CASSEASYEQYF	TGCGCCAGCAGTGAAGCTTCCTACGAGCAGTACTTC
-	TRBD1	TRBJ1-5	TRBV18	CASSPGQAGNQPQHF	TGTGCCAGCTCACCTGGACAGGCGGGTAATCAGCCCCAGCATTTT
few	-	TRBJ1-6	TRBV5-4	CASSSTRESPLHF	TGTGCCAGCAGCTCAACCCGGGAATCACCCCTCCACTTT
-	TRBD1	TRBJ2-5	TRBV5-1	CASSPGTGGETQYF	TGCGCCAGCAGCCCGGGGACAGGGGGAGAGACCCAGTACTTC
-	-	TRBJ1-1	TRBV7-3	CASSPGANREAFF	TGTGCCAGCAGCCCCGGAGCGAACCGTGAAGCTTTCTTT
-	TRBD1	TRBJ2-1	TRBV29-1	CSAQGQRANNEQFF	TGCAGCGCACAGGGACAGCGTGCCAACAATGAGCAGTTCTTC
-	-	TRBJ1-2	TRBV18	CASSISPGGGYTF	TGTGCCAGCTCCATCTCCCCGGGGGGTGGCTACACCTTC
-	TRBD1	TRBJ2-7	TRBV11-2	CASSSDRGGYEQYF	TGTGCCAGCAGCTCGGACAGGGGTGGGTACGAGCAGTACTTC
-	TRBD2	TRBJ2-3	TRBV7-2	CASSPGLAHLTDTQYF	TGTGCCAGCAGCCCTGGACTAGCGCACCTTACAGATACGCAGTATTTT
-	TRBD1	TRBJ2-7	TRBV7-8	CASSLVGTEYEQYF	TGTGCCAGCAGCTTAGTTGGGACAGAGTACGAGCAGTACTTC